The clone carrying this T cell receptor beta chain was seen repeatedly, ten times or more. Template material for amplifying TCR beta CDR3 regions consisted of RNA transcripts. HTBI primers were the set used in a first-round RT-PCR of the TCR CDR3. TCRdb analysed the multiplex PCR reads with MiXCR anew, one entry per CDR3 protein. Among fewer than 400,000 distinct CDR3 sequences listed, about 15% were seen once. The data stem from a study of T cells in Graves' hyperthyroidism and ophthalmopathy. This CDR3 comprises 15 residues. Looked up from germline, CDR1 is MDHEN and CDR2 is SYDVKM. Trimming shortened V by 3 bases and J by 6 bases, and 16 bases separated the two germline ends.

The chain combines TRBV28 with TRBJ2-3, with D unclear. What was sequenced was blood. The source is a woman in her late teens or twenties with Graves' hyperthyroidism that later progressed to Graves' ophthalmopathy. The CDR3 coding sequence is TGTGCCAGCAGTTTTTCTCGACCCTCGAGGGATACGCAGTATTTT. Translation: CASSFSRPSRDTQYF.